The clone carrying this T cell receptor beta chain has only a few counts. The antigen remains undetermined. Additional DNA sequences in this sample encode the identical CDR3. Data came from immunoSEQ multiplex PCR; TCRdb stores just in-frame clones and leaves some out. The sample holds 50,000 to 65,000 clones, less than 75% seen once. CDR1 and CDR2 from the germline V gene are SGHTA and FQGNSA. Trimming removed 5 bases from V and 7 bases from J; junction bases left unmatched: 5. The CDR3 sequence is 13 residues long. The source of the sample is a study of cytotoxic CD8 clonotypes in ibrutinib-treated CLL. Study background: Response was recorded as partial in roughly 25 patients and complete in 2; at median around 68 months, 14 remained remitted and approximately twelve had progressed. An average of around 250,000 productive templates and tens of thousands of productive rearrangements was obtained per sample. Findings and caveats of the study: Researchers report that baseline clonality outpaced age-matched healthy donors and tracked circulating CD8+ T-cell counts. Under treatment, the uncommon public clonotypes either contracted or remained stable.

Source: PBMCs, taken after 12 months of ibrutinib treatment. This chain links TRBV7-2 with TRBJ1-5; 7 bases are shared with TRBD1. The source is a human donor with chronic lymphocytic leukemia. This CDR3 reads CASSRMTGQPQHF. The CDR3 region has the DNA TGTGCCAGCAGCCGGATGACAGGGCAGCCCCAGCATTTT. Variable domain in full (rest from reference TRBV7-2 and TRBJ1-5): GAGVSQSPSNKVTEKGKDVELRCDPISGHTALYWYRQSLGQGLEFLIYFQGNSAPDKSGLPSDRFSAERTGGSVSTLTIQRTQQEDSAVYLCASSRMTGQPQHFGDGTRLSIL.